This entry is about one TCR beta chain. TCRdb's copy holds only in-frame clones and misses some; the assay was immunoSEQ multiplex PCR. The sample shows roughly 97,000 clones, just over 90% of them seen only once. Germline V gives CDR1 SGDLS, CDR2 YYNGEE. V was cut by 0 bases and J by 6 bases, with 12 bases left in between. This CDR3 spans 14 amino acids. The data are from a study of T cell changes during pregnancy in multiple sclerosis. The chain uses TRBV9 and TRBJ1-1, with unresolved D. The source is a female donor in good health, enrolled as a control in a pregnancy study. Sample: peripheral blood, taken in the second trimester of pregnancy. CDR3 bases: TGTGCCAGCAGCGTAGAAGCCGTCGGGGCTGAAGCTTTCTTT. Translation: CASSVEAVGAEAFF.